This section outlines one T cell receptor beta chain sequence together with its context. Its specificity is not known. The sample comes from a study of identical twins. Study-wide findings and caveats: Beta out-of-frame sequences displayed a weaker excess of sharing between twins.

Unique molecular identifiers were present on the cDNA, and a universal primer site came from template switching. TCRdb reprocessed the 5' RACE reads with MiXCR, giving one entry per CDR3 protein. The top ten clones hold 2.5% to 3.5% of a sample with a few hundred thousand distinct CDR3 sequences, approximately 8.6% of them seen once. Separately, the same data were catalogued under a study of yellow fever vaccine responses in identical twins.

The sample consisted of CD8+ T cells sorted from blood. The sequence came from a woman between 18 and 30 years old in good health.

This chain's CDR3 is CASSSGGLEAFF. The CDR3 DNA reads TGTGCCAGCAGCTCGGGGGGGCTTGAAGCTTTCTTT. The J gene is TRBJ1-1, the V gene TRBV5-6; D perhaps matches TRBD1 (6 bases). The CDR3 totals 12 residues. Trimming cost V 3 bases and J 7 bases, with 10 bases left between them. CDR1 is SGHDT and CDR2 is YYEEEE in the germline V gene. Looking up the rest from reference TRBV5-6 and TRBJ1-1 gives the full variable domain: DAGVTQSPTHLIKTRGQQVTLRCSPKSGHDTVSWYQQALGQGPQFIFQYYEEEERQRGNFPDRFSGHQFPNYSSELNVNALLLGDSALYLCASSSGGLEAFFGQGTRLTVV.